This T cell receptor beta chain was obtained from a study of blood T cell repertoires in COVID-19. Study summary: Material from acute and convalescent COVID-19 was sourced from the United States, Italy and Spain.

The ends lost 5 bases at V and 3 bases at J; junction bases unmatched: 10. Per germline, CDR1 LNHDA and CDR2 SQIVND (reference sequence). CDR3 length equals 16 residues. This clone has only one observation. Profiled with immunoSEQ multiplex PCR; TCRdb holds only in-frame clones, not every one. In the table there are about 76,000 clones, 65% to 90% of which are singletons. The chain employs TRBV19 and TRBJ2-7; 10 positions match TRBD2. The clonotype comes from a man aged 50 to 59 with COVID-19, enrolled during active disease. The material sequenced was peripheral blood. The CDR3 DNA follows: TGTGCCAGTAGTGGACTAGCGGTCTTAGGATTCTACGAGCAGTACTTC. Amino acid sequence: CASSGLAVLGFYEQYF.